This T cell receptor beta chain was captured in a study of Tregs in tolerant kidney transplant recipients. Of note for this clone: Its target is not known.

The V and J ends lost 6 bases and 7 bases respectively, with 7 bases between them. CDR3 length equals 11 residues. Germline CDR1 reads MNHEY; CDR2 reads SVGAGI. Study-level findings and limits: In tolerant patients, donor-specific Tregs outgrew total Tregs, suggesting antigen-driven expansion.

Only in-frame clones appear in the TCRdb table, and some are missing; sequencing was by immunoSEQ multiplex PCR. Of tens of thousands of clones listed, 91% are singletons. Mixed chimerism was transient after nonmyeloablative marrow transplants from related graft donors. This sequence originates from a human patient who received a combined kidney and bone marrow transplant. Part of the T cell pool may stem from the graft donor. The sample consisted of CD4+ T cells from blood (PBMCs), taken 24 months after the transplant. The chain carries TRBV6-5 and TRBJ2-1; perhaps TRBD1 as D (5 bases). The DNA of the CDR3 is TGTGCCAGCAGGAACAGGAATGAGCAGTTCTTC. It yields the protein CASRNRNEQFF.